Below are 25 T cell receptor beta chains sequenced from a single sample in a study of T cells after yellow fever vaccination. One entry per CDR3 protein results from TCRdb running MiXCR on the 5' RACE reads. The sample includes more than 450,000 distinct CDR3 sequences, just over 20% of them seen just once. Material: PBMCs, obtained less than 25 days after the first yellow fever vaccination. The receptor set was obtained from a man aged 18 to 30 who received the YFV17D yellow fever vaccine.

The chain uses TRBV4-2 and TRBJ2-3; D is possibly TRBD2 (7 bases). The CDR3 is 16 residues long. The germline CDR1 and CDR2 sequences are LGHNA and YNFKEQ. V lost 3 bases to trimming and J lost 2 bases, with 15 bases between them. CDR3 nucleotides: TGTGCCAGCAGCCACCCGGGGGGCGTGGACACAGATACGCAGTATTTT. It yields the protein CASSHPGGVDTDTQYF.

This clonotype was seen repeatedly, ten times or more. This sequence joins TRBV12-3 or TRBV12-4 and TRBJ1-1, with a possible D match to TRBD1 (6 bases). The V gene lost 5 bases and the J gene lost 2 bases, with 12 bases spanning the gap. The CDR3 sequence is 14 residues long. In DNA form, the CDR3 reads TGTGCCAGCAGTCCGGACAGCTACAACACTGAAGCTTTCTTT. Protein product: CASSPDSYNTEAFF.

There are a few counts of this clonotype. The chain recombines TRBV5-1 with TRBJ2-7; D is perhaps TRBD1 (5 bases). The V end lost 4 bases, the J end lost 2 bases, and 13 bases lay between the germline ends. Germline loops: CDR1 SGHRS, CDR2 YFSETQ. The CDR3 covers 14 residues. The CDR3 loop reads CASSGRTSTYEQYF. The CDR3 nucleotides are TGCGCCAGCAGCGGCCGGACAAGTACCTACGAGCAGTACTTC.

CDR3 loop: CASYGAGLNEQFF. In DNA, the CDR3 is TGTGCCAGCTATGGGGCCGGGCTAAATGAGCAGTTCTTC. This chain uses TRBV12-3 or TRBV12-4 with TRBJ2-1; D is perhaps TRBD1 (5 bases). V lost 8 bases to trimming and J lost 7 bases, with 15 bases between them. The CDR3 runs to 13 residues.

The J gene is TRBJ2-1, the V gene TRBV12-3 or TRBV12-4, with a possible D match to TRBD2 (7 bases). Trimming took 7 bases from V and 3 from J, leaving 16 bases between them. The CDR3 sequence is 15 residues long. The CDR3 loop is CASITKGGDYNEQFF. The CDR3 DNA reads TGTGCCAGCATCACGAAGGGGGGGGACTACAATGAGCAGTTCTTC.

The chain links TRBV6-1 to TRBJ1-5; tentatively, D is TRBD1 (5 bases). Germline V gene sequence: CDR1 MNHNS, CDR2 SASEGT. The CDR3 runs 14 residues. Trimming took 6 bases from V and 2 from J, leaving 11 bases between them. CDR3 in amino acids: CASRHRDGNQPQHF. The CDR3 coding sequence is TGTGCCAGCAGGCACCGGGACGGCAATCAGCCCCAGCATTTT.

V and J are TRBV19 and TRBJ1-6; 7 bases match TRBD1. V was pared by 5 bases and J by 7 bases, with 14 bases of the junction left unmatched. The germline gives CDR1 LNHDA, CDR2 SQIVND (reference sequence). CDR3 length: 17 amino acids. The CDR3 nucleotides are TGTGCCAGTAGTCCCACAGGGGCCGTAATGGGCAATTCACCCCTCCACTTT. Encoded protein: CASSPTGAVMGNSPLHF. The full variable domain, in which reference TRBV19 and TRBJ1-6 provide the parts outside the CDR3, is DGGITQSPKYLFRKEGQNVTLSCEQNLNHDAMYWYRQDPGQGLRLIYYSQIVNDFQKGDIAEGYSVSREKKESFPLTVTSAQKNPTAFYLCASSPTGAVMGNSPLHFGNGTRLTVT.

V gene TRBV7-2 combines with J gene TRBJ2-1, with unresolved D. The CDR3 contains 16 residues. Trimming removed 4 bases from V and 8 bases from J, with 21 bases in between. Germline V gene sequence: CDR1 SGHTA, CDR2 FQGNSA. The CDR3 DNA follows: TGTGCCAGCAGCTCCCTGAGGACCTCAAGTTACCATGAGCAGTTCTTC. It specifies CASSSLRTSSYHEQFF. Full variable domain (outside the CDR3, taken from reference TRBV7-2 and TRBJ2-1): GAGVSQSPSNKVTEKGKDVELRCDPISGHTALYWYRQSLGQGLEFLIYFQGNSAPDKSGLPSDRFSAERTGGSVSTLTIQRTQQEDSAVYLCASSSLRTSSYHEQFFGPGTRLTVL.

This clonotype occurred a few times. The V call is TRBV5-1, the J call TRBJ2-2; D is possibly TRBD1 (5 bases). This CDR3 has 14 residues. V dropped 5 bases and J dropped 6 bases, with 14 bases sitting between them. In germline, CDR1 is SGHRS, CDR2 YFSETQ. In nucleotides, the CDR3 is TGCGCCAGCAGAACACTGACAGTGGCCGGGGAGCTGTTTTTT. It is translated as CASRTLTVAGELFF.

The J gene is TRBJ1-2, the V gene TRBV7-9; TRBD1 matches 9 bases. This CDR3 has 16 amino acids. Germline V gene sequence: CDR1 SEHNR, CDR2 FQNEAQ (reference sequence). J was trimmed by 5 bases and V by 5 bases; bases with no gene match: 12. The CDR3 region is CASSPTWTGDRYGYTF. In DNA, the CDR3 is TGTGCCAGCAGCCCGACCTGGACAGGGGACAGATATGGCTACACCTTC.

This rearrangement joins TRBV18 to TRBJ2-3; TRBD2 matches at 10 bases. CDR3 length: 19 residues. Germline assignment: CDR1 KGHSH and CDR2 LQKENI. V gave up 6 bases and J gave up 4 bases; unmatched junction bases: 19. The CDR3 sequence is CASSSRDSGGAGSADTQYF. DNA of the CDR3: TGTGCCAGCTCCTCCCGCGACAGCGGGGGGGCCGGCTCCGCAGATACGCAGTATTTT.

The rearrangement uses TRBV7-2 and TRBJ2-5; TRBD1 agrees at 9 bases. Trimming removed 5 bases from V and 5 bases from J; junction bases left unmatched: 12. The length of the CDR3 is 16 residues. Germline-derived CDR1 and CDR2 are SGHTA and FQGNSA. In DNA form, the CDR3 reads TGTGCCAGCAGCCCCTTATCCGGGACAGGGCCGGAGACCCAGTACTTC. Protein sequence: CASSPLSGTGPETQYF.

The V and J genes are TRBV4-2 and TRBJ1-1; no firm D call. Trimming took 6 bases from V and 1 from J, leaving 18 bases between them. CDR3 size: 16 residues. CDR1 is LGHNA, CDR2 YNFKEQ, per germline. The chain's CDR3 is CASRLRSGQQNTEAFF. The CDR3 DNA is TGTGCCAGCAGACTCCGAAGCGGGCAGCAGAACACTGAAGCTTTCTTT.

The chain joins TRBV4-3 to TRBJ1-1; D uncertain. CDR1 and CDR2 from the germline V gene are LGHNA and YSLEER. The CDR3 contains 16 residues. V lost 0 bases, J lost 0 bases, and 11 bases lay in between. The CDR3 DNA sequence: TGCGCCAGCAGCCAAGAGGTCATGCAGGTGAACACTGAAGCTTTCTTT. This gives the protein CASSQEVMQVNTEAFF.

The sample holds a few counts of this clonotype. J is TRBJ2-1 and V is TRBV28; D uncertain. Germline lookup yields CDR1 MDHEN and CDR2 SYDVKM. V was clipped by 3 bases and J by 9 bases, with 3 bases between them. This CDR3 is 10 amino acids long. Here the CDR3 DNA reads TGTGCCAGCAGTTTTAGTGAGCAGTTCTTC. Protein product: CASSFSEQFF. The full variable domain, in which reference TRBV28 and TRBJ2-1 provide the parts outside the CDR3, is DVKVTQSSRYLVKRTGEKVFLECVQDMDHENMFWYRQDPGLGLRLIYFSYDVKMKEKGDIPEGYSVSREKKERFSLILESASTNQTSMYLCASSFSEQFFGPGTRLTVL.

The table lists this clonotype with many counts. The chain employs TRBV3-1 and TRBJ2-5; 10 nucleotides align to TRBD2. Per germline, CDR1 LGHDT and CDR2 YNNKEL (reference sequence). This CDR3 has 16 amino acids. The trim removed 4 bases at V and 4 bases at J, leaving 9 bases unmatched. CDR3 protein: CASSPKSGGVGETQYF. CDR3 nucleotides: TGTGCCAGCAGCCCCAAGAGCGGGGGGGTAGGAGAGACCCAGTACTTC.

This chain connects TRBV7-8 to TRBJ1-6; tentatively, D is TRBD1 (6 bases). Germline-derived CDR1 and CDR2 are SGHVS and FQNEAQ. The CDR3 contains 17 residues. V lost 4 bases to trimming and J lost 3 bases, with 16 bases between them. DNA for the CDR3: TGTGCCAGCAGCTGGACCGGGACAACTAACTATAATTCACCCCTCCACTTT. Its translation: CASSWTGTTNYNSPLHF.

The rearrangement uses TRBV6-6 and TRBJ1-2; D ambiguous. The CDR3 is 12 amino acids. Between the trimmed V and J ends, which lost 0 bases and 8 bases, there was a span of 7 bases. CDR1 and CDR2 (germline): MNHNY, SVGAGI (reference sequence). DNA for the CDR3: TGTGCCAGCAGTTACTCGATAGAGGGCTACACCTTC. Its translation is CASSYSIEGYTF.

The rearrangement uses TRBV20-1 and TRBJ2-7, with D tentatively TRBD1 or TRBD2 (5 bases each). CDR1 is DFQATT, CDR2 SNEGSKA, per germline (reference sequence). Trimming took off 1 base at V and 0 bases at J, with 13 bases between the two ends. This CDR3 spans 15 amino acids. CDR3 in amino acids: CSARGGGRNSYEQYF. As DNA, the CDR3 is TGCAGTGCTAGAGGTGGGGGACGAAACTCCTACGAGCAGTACTTC.

The chain couples TRBV7-9 to TRBJ2-5; D possibly corresponds to TRBD2 (5 bases). The CDR3 is 14 residues long. CDR1 is SEHNR, CDR2 FQNEAQ, per germline (reference sequence). Trimming pared 5 bases from V and 1 base from J, leaving 11 bases between. The CDR3 loop is CASSESGVQETQYF. For the CDR3, the DNA is TGTGCCAGCAGCGAGTCCGGGGTCCAAGAGACCCAGTACTTC.

The J gene is TRBJ1-6, the V gene TRBV27, with 11 bases fitting TRBD1. V lost 6 bases and J lost 10; bases outside the gene matches: 5. This CDR3 is 14 amino acids long. Germline CDR1 reads MNHEY; CDR2 reads SMNVEV (reference sequence). For the CDR3, the DNA is TGTGCCAGCAGGGGGGACAGGGGGACCTCACCCCTCCACTTT. The encoded protein is CASRGDRGTSPLHF.

This clonotype was counted only a few times. The chain is built from TRBV7-9 and TRBJ1-2; no firm D call. The germline V gene encodes CDR1 SEHNR and CDR2 FQNEAQ (reference sequence). The CDR3 covers 15 residues. The ends were cut back, 5 bases at V and 2 bases at J, with 15 bases in the middle. This CDR3 is CASSPTPPANYGYTF. DNA of the CDR3: TGTGCCAGCAGCCCAACCCCTCCAGCAAACTATGGCTACACCTTC.

This clonotype came up a few times. The genes are TRBV2 and TRBJ2-7, with 12 positions matching TRBD2. With 6 bases clipped from V and 7 bases from J, the junction kept 7 bases outside the gene matches. Germline assignment: CDR1 SNHLY and CDR2 FYNNEI. The CDR3 covers 14 residues. Here the CDR3 DNA reads TGTGCCAGCAGACAACTAGCGGGGGGAGATGAGCAGTACTTC. Protein: CASRQLAGGDEQYF. Variable domain in full (rest from reference TRBV2 and TRBJ2-7): EPEVTQTPSHQVTQMGQEVILRCVPISNHLYFYWYRQILGQKVEFLVSFYNNEISEKSEIFDDQFSVERPDGSNFTLKIRSTKLEDSAMYFCASRQLAGGDEQYFGPGTRLTVT.

The chain is built from TRBV19 and TRBJ2-3; 8 bases line up with TRBD2. CDR1 is LNHDA and CDR2 is SQIVND in the germline V gene (reference sequence). The trim removed 5 bases at V and 5 bases at J, leaving 12 bases unmatched. CDR3 size: 16 residues. This chain's CDR3 is CASSHQSGSGEDTQYF. The CDR3 nucleotides are TGTGCCAGTAGTCACCAAAGCGGTAGCGGGGAAGATACGCAGTATTTT.

CDR3 region: CASSPLAGYEQYV. In nucleotides, the CDR3 is TGTGCCAGCTCTCCGCTAGCGGGCTACGAGCAGTACGTC. The chain couples TRBV18 to TRBJ2-7; 8 nucleotides match TRBD2. This CDR3 comprises 13 residues. Trimming cost V 6 bases and J 3 bases; bases outside gene matches: 4. Germline CDR1 KGHSH, CDR2 LQKENI.